The clone carrying this T cell receptor (beta chain) has only a few counts. Its antigen is still unknown. Trimming took 2 bases from V and 3 from J, leaving 9 bases between them. The CDR3 is made up of 15 amino acids. Per germline, CDR1 SGHTS and CDR2 YDEGEE. This specimen comes from a study of cytomegalovirus exposure and HLA in healthy donors. General study results and limits: In a later analysis, across HLA loci, associated TCR counts were highest for DRB1, lowest for HLA-C. Prior analysis indicated that the majority of TCR beta V segments exhibited productivity approximately 90% or approximately 30% of the time. TCR sequences were mostly rare, though some public TCRs occurred in many donors. Roughly uniform sequencing depth across donors was assumed, possibly incorrectly.

Use of 60 Vbeta and 13 Jbeta primers characterized the PCR. Produced via immunoSEQ multiplex PCR; TCRdb's table is partial and in-frame only. The sample contains about 160,000 clones, roughly 80% of which appear only once. This TCR was recovered from a woman aged 25 to 39 in good health and CMV-seronegative. The V and J genes are TRBV5-8 and TRBJ1-6, with D perhaps TRBD1 (5 bases). Sequencing used PBMCs. The chain's CDR3 is CASSFRGIYNSPLHF. CDR3 nucleotide sequence: TGTGCCAGCAGCTTCCGGGGGATCTATAATTCACCCCTCCACTTT.